The clone carrying this T cell receptor beta chain was seen repeatedly, ten times or more. Its antigen remains unidentified. Using constant-segment primers, 5'RACE produced TCR alpha and TCR beta cDNA libraries carrying sample barcodes and UMIs. MiXCR was run by TCRdb on the 5' RACE reads, yielding one entry per CDR3 protein. The sample has approximately 44,000 distinct CDR3 sequences; about 7.3% are singletons. Trimming cost V 4 bases and J 5 bases, with 14 bases left between them. Germline V gives CDR1 SGHAT, CDR2 FQNNGV. The CDR3 totals 14 residues. This sample was taken from a study of T-cell memory formation after mild COVID-19. Notes on the study in general: The study found balanced CD4/CD8 in clones contracting day 15 to 85 and a CD4+ lean in later expanders. Detection of some responders pre-infection suggested pre-existing cross-reactive memory T cells participated.

Sample: PBMCs or a T cell subset sorted from them (not recorded which). The chain couples TRBV11-2 to TRBJ2-5, with TRBD2 as a possible D gene (5 bases). The TCR originated in a man in his late teens or twenties who had mild COVID-19 (a few samples of this study predate the infection). Cell type and time point are not known. In DNA, the CDR3 is TGTGCCAGCAGCTCCCGAAGGATAGCGGAGACCCAGTACTTC. Translating it yields CASSSRRIAETQYF.